The T cell receptor (beta chain) described here comes from a study of STAT5B mutations in CD4+ large granular lymphocyte leukemia. In this sample, this clone turned up once. Assay used: immunoSEQ multiplex PCR; TCRdb lists only in-frame clones, some missing. Of fewer than 45,000 clones in the sample, about 81% were seen once. The CDR3 has 13 amino acids. V was cut by 4 bases and J by 1 base, with 8 bases left in between. Germline lookup yields CDR1 SGHNT and CDR2 YYREEE (reference sequence). The chain recombines TRBV5-4 with TRBJ2-5; D remains ambiguous. This receptor was taken from a human donor in good health. Sequenced input: CD4+ T cells from blood buffy coats. Written as DNA, the CDR3 is TGTGCCAGCAGCCCGTTCGCCCAAGAGACCCAGTACTTC. Protein sequence: CASSPFAQETQYF.